Described below is a single TCR beta chain sequence and its context. What it binds is unknown. This sample stems from a study of cytomegalovirus exposure and HLA in healthy donors. Study-wide context: HLA-typed donors were the source of about 85 million unique TCRs held in an early data release. Study-wide points: In an earlier analysis, productive rearrangement rates for most beta V segments clustered near 87% or 30%.

The CDR3 covers 13 residues. Germline CDR1 and CDR2: SQVTM and ANQGSEA. V was clipped by 7 bases and J by 4 bases; unmatched bases: 5. It was with 60 Vbeta and 13 Jbeta primers that the PCR ran. This table comes from immunoSEQ multiplex PCR, and its TCRdb copy is limited to in-frame clones, with some not included. The sample consists of under 150,000 clones, over 80% of them appearing once. Material: PBMCs. The chain joins TRBV29-1 to TRBJ2-1; 9 nucleotides align to TRBD2. The receptor's source is a boy aged 5-17 years in good health and CMV-seronegative. The CDR3 nucleotides read TGCAGCGGTCGGCGGGAGGGGTACAATGAGCAGTTCTTC. It translates to CSGRREGYNEQFF.